This entry lists 28 T cell receptor beta chains sequenced from one sample in a study of CD8 T cells in ankylosing spondylitis. Study-level findings and limits: A motif of seven or eight highly homologous TCR beta variants was seen as apparently characteristic of ankylosing spondylitis blood.

Via MiXCR, TCRdb re-called the 5' RACE reads, giving one row per CDR3 protein. Found here are 750,000 to 850,000 distinct CDR3 sequences, approximately 10% of them singletons; the top ten hold about 0.49%. Their cognate antigens are unknown. The source material was blood, either unsorted or a sorted T cell fraction (not recorded which). The source is a male donor with ankylosing spondylitis.

This clonotype was found a few times. The chain couples TRBV7-9 to TRBJ1-5, with 8 nucleotides matching TRBD1. This CDR3 is built from 16 residues. V lost 4 bases and J lost 2; bases outside the gene matches: 7. CDR1 is SEHNR and CDR2 is FQNEAQ in the germline V gene (reference sequence). The CDR3 coding sequence is TGTGCCAGCAGCTACACGGGACAGGAAGGCAATCAGCCCCAGCATTTT. Translated, it gives CASSYTGQEGNQPQHF.

This clonotype came up a few times. V is TRBV20-1 and J is TRBJ2-1; D gene ambiguous. Germline V gene data show CDR1 as DFQATT and CDR2 as SNEGSKA (reference sequence). With 1 base removed from V and 7 bases from J, the gap between germline ends came to 11 bases. The CDR3 spans 13 residues. The CDR3 DNA follows: TGCAGTGCTAGAGTGGGGAACAAAAATGAGCAGTTCTTC. The encoded protein is CSARVGNKNEQFF.

This clonotype was found many times. This chain connects TRBV7-3 to TRBJ2-1; TRBD1 might be the D (5 bases). The CDR3 runs 15 residues. The germline V gene has CDR1 SGHTA and CDR2 FQGTGA. Trimming took off 4 bases at V and 3 bases at J, with 13 bases between the two ends. CDR3 nucleotide sequence: TGTGCCAGCAGCTCCATTGGACAAGGCTACAATGAGCAGTTCTTC. This gives the protein CASSSIGQGYNEQFF.

The gene calls are TRBV6-1 and TRBJ2-6; D not certain. The CDR3 is made up of 17 amino acids. Trimming shortened V by 6 bases and J by 0 bases, and 15 bases separated the two germline ends. Per the germline V gene, CDR1 is MNHNS and CDR2 is SASEGT. The CDR3 coding sequence is TGTGCCAGCAGCCCTCGAAGGGCGGTCTCTGGGGCCAACGTCCTGACTTTC. It is translated as CASSPRRAVSGANVLTF.

This chain connects TRBV6-5 to TRBJ2-7, with 7 nucleotides matching TRBD2. The germline CDR1 and CDR2 sequences are MNHEY and SVGAGI. This CDR3 is 14 amino acids long. J gave up 3 bases and V 6 bases, and 8 bases lay outside the gene matches. CDR3 residues: CASSLRTSFYEQYF. CDR3 coding DNA: TGTGCCAGCAGCTTAAGGACTAGTTTCTACGAGCAGTACTTC.

Only a few counts were recorded for this clonotype. V and J are TRBV5-1 and TRBJ2-3; 7 bases match TRBD2. Trimming cost V 4 bases and J 0 bases; bases outside gene matches: 8. This CDR3 has 16 residues. Looked up from germline, CDR1 is SGHRS and CDR2 is YFSETQ. Here the CDR3 DNA reads TGCGCCAGCAGCGGGCCCCTAGCGGCCAGCACAGATACGCAGTATTTT. This translates into CASSGPLAASTDTQYF. Combining the CDR3 with reference TRBV5-1 and TRBJ2-3 gives the whole variable domain KAGVTQTPRYLIKTRGQQVTLSCSPISGHRSVSWYQQTPGQGLQFLFEYFSETQRNKGNFPGRFSGRQFSNSRSEMNVSTLELGDSALYLCASSGPLAASTDTQYFGPGTRLTVL.

The rearrangement links TRBV20-1 to TRBJ2-1; D gene uncertain. From germline, CDR1 is DFQATT and CDR2 SNEGSKA (reference sequence). Trimming pared 8 bases from V and 0 bases from J, leaving 11 bases between. The CDR3 has 13 residues. The CDR3 DNA sequence: TGCAGTAGAGCGTTAAGCTCCTACAATGAGCAGTTCTTC. Its protein is CSRALSSYNEQFF.

In this sample, this clonotype turned up many times. V is TRBV29-1 and J is TRBJ2-5, with 12 bases fitting TRBD1. CDR1 and CDR2 from the germline V gene are SQVTM and ANQGSEA. The ends lost 3 bases at V and 4 bases at J; junction bases unmatched: 6. The CDR3 loop spans 15 amino acids. Here the CDR3 DNA reads TGCAGCGTTGATCGGGGACAGGGGGCCGGAGAGACCCAGTACTTC. Translation: CSVDRGQGAGETQYF.

This rearrangement joins TRBV15 to TRBJ1-2, with D unresolved. This CDR3 is built from 12 residues. CDR1 LNHNV and CDR2 YYDKDF come from the germline V gene (reference sequence). V dropped 0 bases and J dropped 5 bases, with 4 bases sitting between them. Here the CDR3 reads CATSREGYGYTF. DNA of the CDR3: TGTGCCACCAGCAGAGAGGGATATGGCTACACCTTC.

This clonotype was detected only a few times. The chain carries TRBV24-1 and TRBJ2-1, with TRBD2 identical over 10 bases. V lost 3 bases, J lost 12 bases, and 10 bases stayed unmatched. Germline V lookup: CDR1 KGHDR, CDR2 SFDVKD. The CDR3 contains 15 residues. The CDR3 DNA follows: TGTGCCACCAGTGATGCCTCCGGGACTAGCGAGGGGCAGTTCTTC. It translates to CATSDASGTSEGQFF.

This clonotype was observed a handful of times. The chain combines TRBV7-2 with TRBJ2-5; 9 bases map to TRBD2. J was trimmed by 3 bases and V by 6 bases; bases with no gene match: 5. Per germline, CDR1 SGHTA and CDR2 FQGNSA. The CDR3 runs to 14 residues. The chain's CDR3 is CASSWRLAEETQYF. DNA of the CDR3: TGTGCCAGCAGTTGGAGACTAGCGGAAGAGACCCAGTACTTC.

J is TRBJ2-3 and V is TRBV12-3 or TRBV12-4; D perhaps matches TRBD2 (6 bases). V was cut by 3 bases and J by 8 bases, with 12 bases left in between. The CDR3 is 13 amino acids. CDR3: CASSFGVGGTQYF. The CDR3, as DNA: TGTGCCAGCAGTTTCGGCGTGGGGGGTACGCAGTATTTT.

V is TRBV5-5 and J is TRBJ2-1; 12 bases are shared with TRBD2. Germline V gives CDR1 SGHKS, CDR2 YYEKEE (reference sequence). The junction had 8 bases not matched to a gene; V was cut back by 4 bases and J by 6 bases. CDR3 length: 16 amino acids. The CDR3 nucleotides are TGTGCCAGCAGCCGACTAGCGGGAGACCAGGGCAATGAGCAGTTCTTC. This codes for CASSRLAGDQGNEQFF.

CDR3 DNA sequence: TGTGCCAGCAGTGAAGCCCGGGACGGAAACAATGAGCAGTTCTTC. It encodes CASSEARDGNNEQFF. The chain uses TRBV6-1 and TRBJ2-1, with D perhaps TRBD1 or TRBD2 (5 bases each). The CDR3 covers 15 residues. The ends were cut back, 0 bases at V and 5 bases at J, with 11 bases in the middle. Germline CDR1 reads MNHNS; CDR2 reads SASEGT.

This clonotype was picked up a small number of times. V and J are TRBV20-1 and TRBJ1-3; 8 nucleotides match TRBD1. This CDR3 has 14 residues. Germline loops: CDR1 DFQATT, CDR2 SNEGSKA (reference sequence). The V and J ends lost 5 bases and 4 bases, in that order; junction bases with no gene match: 7. DNA for the CDR3: TGCAGTGCTGAAAACCGGGACAGGGGAAACACCATATATTTT. It translates to CSAENRDRGNTIYF.

This clonotype was observed a few times. The rearrangement links TRBV14 to TRBJ2-1; D might be TRBD2 (6 bases). Trimming removed 4 bases at V and 15 bases at J, with 25 bases between. The CDR3 loop spans 15 amino acids. The germline V gene has CDR1 SGHDN and CDR2 FVKESK. Here the CDR3 DNA reads TGTGCCAGCAGCCTTCTCGGGACTTTCTCCCGAGGAACGTTCTTC. Translation: CASSLLGTFSRGTFF.

This clonotype was seen more than once but under ten times. The chain employs TRBV7-2 and TRBJ2-3; possibly TRBD2 for D (6 bases). The CDR3 is 15 amino acids. V shed 5 bases and J shed 0 bases, with 12 bases lying between them. Per germline, CDR1 SGHTA and CDR2 FQGNSA. The CDR3, as DNA: TGTGCCAGCAGCCCCCGGCGGGGTAGCACAGATACGCAGTATTTT. This translates into CASSPRRGSTDTQYF.

This clonotype appeared a few times. The J gene is TRBJ2-3, the V gene TRBV10-3; D ambiguous. The CDR3 loop spans 14 amino acids. Germline V gene sequence: CDR1 ENHRY, CDR2 SYGVKD. The germline V and J ends were trimmed by 4 bases and 6 bases, with 14 bases remaining between them. For the CDR3, the DNA is TGTGCCATCAGTGTTCGAGCCGTAGTGGATACGCAGTATTTT. This gives the protein CAISVRAVVDTQYF.

This sequence joins TRBV11-2 and TRBJ1-1; D is perhaps TRBD1 (6 bases). The CDR3 covers 12 residues. V lost 6 bases, J lost 8 bases, and 13 bases lay in between. Germline V gene lookup returns CDR1 SGHAT and CDR2 FQNNGV. The CDR3 sequence: CASRGNRVEAFF. The CDR3 region has the DNA TGTGCCAGCAGGGGCAACAGGGTGGAAGCTTTCTTT.

This clonotype was seen only a few times. The chain couples TRBV14 to TRBJ1-2; 7 bases are a match to TRBD1. The CDR3 runs to 14 residues. From germline, CDR1 is SGHDN and CDR2 FVKESK. Trimming took 4 bases from V and 5 from J; bases not matched to a gene: 7. CDR3 sequence (DNA): TGTGCCAGCAGCCGCCCGGGCAGGGGGTATGGCTACACCTTC. It codes for CASSRPGRGYGYTF. Variable domain in full (rest from reference TRBV14 and TRBJ1-2): EAGVTQFPSHSVIEKGQTVTLRCDPISGHDNLYWYRRVMGKEIKFLLHFVKESKQDESGMPNNRFLAERTGGTYSTLKVQPAELEDSGVYFCASSRPGRGYGYTFGSGTRLTVV.

This clonotype occurred many times. V and J are TRBV15 and TRBJ1-4; D not resolved. CDR3 size: 13 residues. Per germline, CDR1 LNHNV and CDR2 YYDKDF (reference sequence). Trimming took off 2 bases at V and 7 bases at J, with 8 bases between the two ends. The CDR3 sequence: CATSRRATEKLFF. The CDR3, as DNA: TGTGCCACCAGCAGAAGGGCGACTGAAAAACTGTTTTTT.

In this sample, this clonotype turned up many times. This chain joins TRBV20-1 and TRBJ1-1, with 7 bases that match TRBD1. Germline loops: CDR1 DFQATT, CDR2 SNEGSKA (reference sequence). This CDR3 contains 14 residues. The V segment lost 5 bases and the J segment 3 bases; nucleotides outside the gene matches: 9. CDR3 residues: CSAYRRGLYTEAFF. CDR3 DNA sequence: TGCAGTGCTTACCGGAGGGGGCTTTACACTGAAGCTTTCTTT.

The chain couples TRBV5-1 to TRBJ2-1; TRBD2 aligns across 11 bases. The trim removed 2 bases at V and 7 bases at J, leaving 5 bases unmatched. Germline V gives CDR1 SGHRS, CDR2 YFSETQ. CDR3 length: 15 residues. The CDR3 nucleotides are TGCGCCAGCAGCTTACTAGCGGGAGTAATAAATGAGCAGTTCTTC. It encodes CASSLLAGVINEQFF.

This clonotype occurred a few times. The chain has TRBV5-1 and TRBJ1-2; the match to TRBD1 covers 7 bases. The CDR3 is made up of 14 amino acids. Per the germline V gene, CDR1 is SGHRS and CDR2 is YFSETQ. J lost 4 bases, V lost 4 bases, and 7 bases had no gene match. The DNA of the CDR3 is TGCGCCAGCAGCCTGGGGGGACAGAGCTATGGCTACACCTTC. Translated, it gives CASSLGGQSYGYTF.

This clonotype was counted only a few times. The chain links TRBV7-9 to TRBJ2-5; 9 positions agree with TRBD2. The ends lost 5 bases at V and 3 bases at J; junction bases unmatched: 1. This CDR3 is 13 amino acids long. Germline CDR1 and CDR2: SEHNR and FQNEAQ (reference sequence). CDR3 sequence reads: CASSGTSKETQYF. The CDR3 region has the DNA TGTGCCAGCAGCGGGACTAGCAAAGAGACCCAGTACTTC.

This CDR3 is CAISVGREADTQYF. CDR3 coding DNA: TGTGCCATCAGTGTCGGCAGGGAGGCAGATACGCAGTATTTT. V and J are TRBV10-3 and TRBJ2-3, with D perhaps matching TRBD2 (6 bases). Between the trimmed V and J ends, which lost 4 bases and 4 bases, there was a span of 12 bases. Germline lookup yields CDR1 ENHRY and CDR2 SYGVKD. The CDR3 extends over 14 amino acids.

This clonotype was found a few times. V and J are TRBV7-2 and TRBJ1-1, with D uncertain. Germline V lookup: CDR1 SGHTA, CDR2 FQGNSA. Deletions cut 2 bases from V and 0 bases from J, with 7 bases between. CDR3 length: 14 residues. The CDR3 bases are TGTGCCAGCAGCTTAACGAACCTGAACACTGAAGCTTTCTTT. Amino acid sequence: CASSLTNLNTEAFF.

The chain is built from TRBV4-2 and TRBJ1-1; D gene uncertain. V was pared by 0 bases and J by 2 bases, with 16 bases between. Looked up from germline, CDR1 is LGHNA and CDR2 is YNFKEQ. The CDR3 loop spans 17 amino acids. CDR3 residues: CASSQDHYGPPNTEAFF. CDR3 sequence (DNA): TGTGCCAGCAGCCAAGATCACTACGGTCCGCCTAACACTGAAGCTTTCTTT.